This TCR beta chain was sequenced for a study of blood T cells in healthy people across ages. Study-level findings and limits: PBMCs went unsorted, and a conclusive naive versus antigen-experienced comparison was therefore prevented.

A second PCR of about 7 to 12 cycles used a sample-barcoded 5' primer and a J-beta primer mix. TCRdb reprocessed the 5' RACE reads via MiXCR and lists one record per CDR3 protein. In the table there are about 1,500,000 distinct CDR3 sequences, roughly 27% of which are singletons. On this clonotype itself: Its antigen is currently unknown.

Healthy Caucasian individuals from Russia aged about 6 to 90 served as donors. Drawing of peripheral blood yielded 7.5 to 10 milliliters from each donor. The receptor was isolated from a woman younger than 45 in good health. Sequencing was performed on blood.

CDR3 region: CSARTSGELEQFF. The CDR3 DNA sequence: TGCAGTGCACGGACTAGCGGCGAGCTTGAGCAGTTCTTC. This chain connects TRBV20-1 to TRBJ2-1; 10 nucleotides align to TRBD2. This CDR3 region has 13 residues. Germline lookup yields CDR1 DFQATT and CDR2 SNEGSKA (reference sequence). With V trimmed by 6 bases and J by 9 bases, 8 bases remained unmatched.